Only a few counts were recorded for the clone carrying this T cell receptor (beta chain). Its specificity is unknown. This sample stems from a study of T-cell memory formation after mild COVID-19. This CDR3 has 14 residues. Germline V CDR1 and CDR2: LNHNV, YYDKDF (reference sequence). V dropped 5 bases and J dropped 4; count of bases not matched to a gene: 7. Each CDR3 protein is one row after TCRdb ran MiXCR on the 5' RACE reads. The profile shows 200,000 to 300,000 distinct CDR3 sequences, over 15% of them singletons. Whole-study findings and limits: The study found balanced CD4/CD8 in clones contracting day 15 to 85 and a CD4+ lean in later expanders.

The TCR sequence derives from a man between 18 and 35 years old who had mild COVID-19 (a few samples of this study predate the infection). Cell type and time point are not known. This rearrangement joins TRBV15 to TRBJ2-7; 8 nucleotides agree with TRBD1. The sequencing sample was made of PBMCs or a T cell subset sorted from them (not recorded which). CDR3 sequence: CATSSPGQEYEQYF. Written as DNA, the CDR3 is TGTGCCACCAGCTCTCCGGGACAGGAGTACGAGCAGTACTTC.